This TCR beta chain was profiled in a study of blood T cell repertoires in COVID-19. Across the whole study: From T cells, B-cell-depleted T cells, or PBMCs came the material, which was cDNA or gDNA.

Study processing details: Nucleated cell number was recorded as an estimate derived from reference gene primer amplification. Here immunoSEQ multiplex PCR was the method, and the copy in TCRdb shows in-frame clones only, minus some. V and J calls and clone size are those listed in that table; D and trimming were worked out from the DNA. The sample yields 350,000 or so clones, about nine tenths seen once. Trimming removed 5 bases from V and 4 bases from J; junction bases left unmatched: 6. The CDR3 has 16 residues. Germline CDR1 reads SGHAT; CDR2 reads FQNNGV. This clone was observed a few times. This rearrangement joins TRBV11-2 to TRBJ2-5, with 14 bases that match TRBD2. The sequence was obtained from a woman younger than 45 with COVID-19, enrolled during active disease. Sample: peripheral blood. CDR3 amino acids: CASSARTSGGTETQYF. DNA for the CDR3: TGTGCCAGCAGCGCGAGGACTAGCGGGGGGACAGAGACCCAGTACTTC.